The clone carrying this TCR beta chain was counted only a few times. This sample is part of a study of technical replicates of blood from several donors. Per germline, CDR1 MGHDK and CDR2 SYGVNS. Trimming took 6 bases from V and 0 from J, leaving 8 bases between them. CDR3 length: 13 amino acids. Profiled with immunoSEQ multiplex PCR; TCRdb holds only in-frame clones, not every one. The repertoire consists of 99,000 or so clones, with approximately 95% occurring once and the leading ten covering 0.2% to 0.25%. The sample was T cells isolated from PBMCs. J is TRBJ1-1 and V is TRBV25-1, with D possibly TRBD1 on 5 matching bases. This receptor was identified in a human donor in good health. The CDR3 loop reads CASRVTVNTEAFF. CDR3 DNA sequence: TGTGCCAGCAGGGTGACAGTGAACACTGAAGCTTTCTTT.